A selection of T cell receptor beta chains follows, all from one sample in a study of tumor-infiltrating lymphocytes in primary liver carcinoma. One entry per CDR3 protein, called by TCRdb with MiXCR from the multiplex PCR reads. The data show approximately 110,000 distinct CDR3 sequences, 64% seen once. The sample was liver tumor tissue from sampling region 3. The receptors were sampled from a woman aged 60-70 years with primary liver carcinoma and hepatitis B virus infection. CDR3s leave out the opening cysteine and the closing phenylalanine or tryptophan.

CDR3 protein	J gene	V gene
ASSIRGASYEQY	TRBJ2-7	TRBV11-2
ASSRGTGVYNEQS	TRBJ2-1	TRBV7-9
ASSTADEQF	TRBJ2-1	TRBV7-9
SVTWTSLTDTQY	TRBJ2-3	TRBV29-1
ASSSAGLSPRGQY	TRBJ2-7	TRBV5-6
ASSRGLVLQETLY	TRBJ2-5	TRBV11-2
ASSLYIGLVGAETQY	TRBJ2-5	TRBV5-6
VSSALRQVHEQY	TRBJ2-7	TRBV5-6
ASSSWTSGTLSGANVLT	TRBJ2-6	TRBV7-9
ASRLAGRYEQY	TRBJ2-7	TRBV6-5
ASSSPGQGQTEAF	TRBJ1-1	TRBV28
ASSHVRRSRGTNYEQY	TRBJ2-7	TRBV11-2
SARRRRDQPQH	TRBJ1-5	TRBV20-1
ASMAQPGSYNEQF	TRBJ2-1	TRBV28
AGGSLIRTGGVMDTEAF	TRBJ1-1	TRBV11-2
ASSRDCSTDTQY	TRBJ2-3	TRBV5-5
ASRLAIGRRSTDTQY	TRBJ2-3	TRBV11-2
ASSLMGSGRSADMQY	TRBJ2-3	TRBV5-4
ASRLVAGLSYEQH	TRBJ2-7	TRBV11-2
ANSFERSTEAF	TRBJ1-1	TRBV11-2
SVGRAGSIQY	TRBJ2-4	TRBV29-1
ASSLWRTSYEQY	TRBJ2-7	TRBV11-2